This is a list of T cell receptor beta chains from one sample in a study of shared clonotypes between healthy human individuals. The method was immunoSEQ multiplex PCR; TCRdb's version includes in-frame clones alone and lacks a portion of them. The data hold over 1.5 million clones, with 98% observed a single time. The sample was naive CD4+ T cells sorted from blood. These receptors came from a man younger than 40 in good health. Both conserved end residues are part of each CDR3. The D gene is left open where the match is weak. Not all rows give a size; the values are once, few, many and, for expanded clones, a class.

abundance	v_gene	j_gene	d_gene	CDR3nt	CDR3aa
-	TRBV7-9	TRBJ2-3	-	TGTGCCAGCAGTCCGAGACTCGGCGGCACAGATACGCAGTATTTT	CASSPRLGGTDTQYF
-	TRBV2	TRBJ2-1	TRBD2	TGTGCCAGCAGGAGACTAGCGGGAGGATCCTACAATGAGCAGTTCTTC	CASRRLAGGSYNEQFF
few	TRBV29-1	TRBJ2-2	-	TGCAGCGGCCTAGCTCCAGGGACCGGGGAGCTGTTTTTT	CSGLAPGTGELFF
-	TRBV15	TRBJ1-3	TRBD1	TGTGCCACCAGCAGAGACCGGACAGGTTTCGGAAACACCATATATTTT	CATSRDRTGFGNTIYF
once	TRBV15	TRBJ2-3	-	TGTGCCACCAGCAGCAGACAGGGAGGGACAGATACGCAGTATTTT	CATSSRQGGTDTQYF
-	TRBV5-1	TRBJ2-1	TRBD1	TGCGCCAGCAGCCAGGACAGGCGCTCCTACAATGAGCAGTTCTTC	CASSQDRRSYNEQFF
-	TRBV10-1	TRBJ1-5	-	TGCGCCAGCAGTGACGGTCCAGGGCAGCCCCAGCATTTT	CASSDGPGQPQHF
-	TRBV9	TRBJ2-5	-	TGTGCCAGCAGCGCACTAGGTACCAAAGAGACCCAGTACTTC	CASSALGTKETQYF
-	TRBV14	TRBJ2-5	TRBD1	TGTGCCAGCAGCCGCCCAGGGGGCGTGTGGTTCCAAGAGACCCAGTACTTC	CASSRPGGVWFQETQYF
once	TRBV6-1	TRBJ1-2	-	TGTGCCAGCAGTAGGGTTGCATATGGCTACACCTTC	CASSRVAYGYTF
-	TRBV6-1	TRBJ2-4	-	TGTGCCAGCAGTGAAAGTGGACTAGCCAAAAACATTCAGTACTTC	CASSESGLAKNIQYF
once	TRBV30	TRBJ2-3	-	TGTGCCTGGAGGGGGAAGTCCACAGATACGCAGTATTTT	CAWRGKSTDTQYF
-	TRBV30	TRBJ2-7	-	TGTGCCTGGACCGGTGGGGTCTCCTACGAGCAGTACTTC	CAWTGGVSYEQYF
-	TRBV6-6	TRBJ1-5	TRBD1	TGTGCCAGCAGTATACCGGGACAGGGCAATCAGCCCCAGCATTTT	CASSIPGQGNQPQHF
-	TRBV18	TRBJ1-1	-	TGTGCCAGCTCACCAGGGACATTTGAAGCTTTCTTT	CASSPGTFEAFF
-	TRBV7-2	TRBJ2-1	-	TGTGCCAGCAGCACCCACAGGGCCTATGAGCAGTTCTTC	CASSTHRAYEQFF
once	TRBV28	TRBJ1-2	TRBD1	TGTGCCAGCAGTTTGGACAGGGTTCTGCTTGGCTACACCTTC	CASSLDRVLLGYTF
-	TRBV4-1	TRBJ2-1	TRBD2	TGCGCCAGCAGCCCTTTGGGACTAGCGGACTACAATGAGCAGTTCTTC	CASSPLGLADYNEQFF
-	TRBV7-4	TRBJ1-2	-	TGTGCCAGCAGCTTTACCCAGATAAGCTATGGCTACACCTTC	CASSFTQISYGYTF
-	TRBV10-3	TRBJ2-1	TRBD1	TGTGCCATCAGTGAGGGGACAGAAACTTACAATGAGCAGTTCTTC	CAISEGTETYNEQFF
-	TRBV4-1	TRBJ1-5	-	TGCGCCAGCAGCCAAACCAAAGGGGGAGGGTGGGATCAGCCCCAGCATTTT	CASSQTKGGGWDQPQHF
-	TRBV13	TRBJ2-1	TRBD2	TGTGCCAGCAGCCCCCGACTAGCGGGGGACAATGAGCAGTTCTTC	CASSPRLAGDNEQFF
-	TRBV18	TRBJ2-6	-	TGTGCCAGCTCACCACAGGGCTTCTTTCCAAGCTCTGGGGCCAACGTCCTGACTTTC	CASSPQGFFPSSGANVLTF
-	TRBV27	TRBJ2-3	-	TGTGCCAGCAGTTTAATAGCGCAAGCAGATACGCAGTATTTT	CASSLIAQADTQYF